This TCR beta chain was sequenced during a study of vaccination and CD4 T cells after COVID-19. On the study more broadly: Convalescent individuals numbered four females and six males, two being Hispanic.

Treatment of the sample: roughly 10-day PBMC culture with coronavirus spike peptide pools or control peptides (ViraFEST assay). This clonotype is medium-sized. The antigen is undetermined. Sequencing of cultured CD4+ T cell DNA used the Oncomine TCR Beta short-read assay. TCRdb used MiXCR to reprocess the PCR reads, holding one entry per CDR3 protein. Of about 2,700 distinct CDR3 sequences listed, around 23% are singletons. Trimming left V 6 bases short and J 2 bases short, with 13 bases between. Per germline, CDR1 SNHLY and CDR2 FYNNEI. CDR3 length: 14 residues. This TCR derives from a human donor who had recovered from COVID-19. Sequencing was performed on CD4+ T cells from blood, cultured in vitro. This rearrangement joins TRBV2 to TRBJ2-5, with TRBD1 as a possible D gene (6 bases). The CDR3 reads CASRNRDRQETQYF. The CDR3 DNA sequence: TGTGCCAGCAGAAACAGGGACCGGCAAGAGACCCAGTACTTC.